This entry lists 30 T cell receptor beta chains sequenced from one sample in a study of beta chain features in type 1 diabetes. The study's findings and limits: Type 1 diabetes patients had moderately but significantly shorter TCRB CDR3s in all four CD4+ subsets.

Their target antigens are unknown. What was sequenced were expressed TCRB transcripts, since all of the isolated RNA had been reverse transcribed. The data were produced by immunoSEQ multiplex PCR, yet TCRdb's version contains in-frame clones alone and is incomplete. The data show 600,000 to 700,000 clones, under 15% seen once. Sequencing input: naive CD4+ T cells from blood. The receptors here all came from a man aged 25 to 45 with type 1 diabetes.

CDR3 sequence: CASSMTVFAYEQYF. DNA for the CDR3: TGTGCCAGTAGTATGACAGTTTTCGCCTACGAGCAGTACTTC. The chain carries TRBV19 and TRBJ2-7, with D possibly being TRBD1 (5 bases). The V end lost 3 bases, the J end lost 2 bases, and 11 bases lay between the germline ends. The length of the CDR3 is 14 residues. The germline CDR1 and CDR2 sequences are LNHDA and SQIVND (reference sequence). Full variable domain (outside the CDR3, taken from reference TRBV19 and TRBJ2-7): DGGITQSPKYLFRKEGQNVTLSCEQNLNHDAMYWYRQDPGQGLRLIYYSQIVNDFQKGDIAEGYSVSREKKESFPLTVTSAQKNPTAFYLCASSMTVFAYEQYFGPGTRLTVT.

As DNA, the CDR3 is TGCGCCAGCAGCCCTGGACAGGGGATGACCATTCAGTACTTC. Translation: CASSPGQGMTIQYF. The gene calls are TRBV5-1 and TRBJ2-4; 9 nucleotides agree with TRBD1. This CDR3 has 14 residues. CDR1 is SGHRS and CDR2 is YFSETQ in the germline V gene. V lost 4 bases to trimming and J lost 9 bases; unmatched junction nucleotides: 8.

This chain uses TRBV28 with TRBJ1-2, with D tentatively TRBD1 (5 bases). The V end was cut by 2 bases, the J end by 8 bases, with 12 bases between. The CDR3 totals 13 residues. Germline CDR1 is MDHEN and CDR2 is SYDVKM. The CDR3 spells CASSLGTPRGYTF. The CDR3 coding sequence is TGTGCCAGCAGTTTAGGGACCCCCCGCGGCTACACCTTC.

This clone was counted a few times. The CDR3 DNA is TGTGCCAGCAGCGTAGGGGGAGATACGCAGTATTTT. Protein product: CASSVGGDTQYF. The chain combines TRBV11-2 with TRBJ2-3, with D tentatively TRBD1 (6 bases). The CDR3 is 12 residues long. Germline V gives CDR1 SGHAT, CDR2 FQNNGV. Trimming took off 5 bases at V and 5 bases at J, with 8 bases between the two ends.

This clone was seen only once. V usage is TRBV7-2 and J usage is TRBJ2-1; possible D gene TRBD2, 5 bases. The germline gives CDR1 SGHTA, CDR2 FQGNSA. V lost 5 bases and J lost 5, with 7 bases in between. This CDR3 has 12 residues. The CDR3 coding sequence is TGTGCCAGCAGCGACGGGAACAATGAGCAGTTCTTC. Its protein is CASSDGNNEQFF.

The chain uses TRBV28 and TRBJ1-2; 7 bases line up with TRBD1. The CDR3 runs to 17 residues. Trimming removed 4 bases from V and 5 bases from J; junction bases left unmatched: 16. The germline CDR1 and CDR2 sequences are MDHEN and SYDVKM. The CDR3, as DNA: TGTGCCAGCAGTTCCGGCCCCAGACAGGGAACCTCTTATGGCTACACCTTC. Encoded protein: CASSSGPRQGTSYGYTF.

This clone was counted between two and nine times. The rearrangement links TRBV6-6 to TRBJ2-7; a weak D match, TRBD1 (7 bases). V lost 5 bases to trimming and J lost 1 base, with 15 bases between them. From germline, CDR1 is MNHNY and CDR2 SVGAGI (reference sequence). This CDR3 is 15 amino acids long. This CDR3 is CASSPGGGRSYEQYF. CDR3 DNA: TGTGCCAGCAGTCCAGGAGGGGGCAGGTCCTACGAGCAGTACTTC.

This clone was detected a few times. The chain uses TRBV7-9 and TRBJ2-3; D is undetermined. With 1 base removed from V and 0 bases from J, the gap between germline ends came to 11 bases. Germline CDR1 reads SEHNR; CDR2 reads FQNEAQ (reference sequence). The CDR3 has 16 residues. The CDR3 DNA sequence: TGTGCCAGCAGCTTAGTGATAGAGGAGAGCACAGATACGCAGTATTTT. This encodes CASSLVIEESTDTQYF.

This clone was counted only a few times. V and J are TRBV7-2 and TRBJ2-5; tentative D call: TRBD2 (5 bases). The CDR3 covers 14 residues. The V and J ends lost 5 bases and 2 bases respectively, with 12 bases between them. Germline V CDR1 and CDR2: SGHTA, FQGNSA. DNA for the CDR3: TGTGCCAGCAGCCCAGGAGGAGCTCAAGAGACCCAGTACTTC. It is translated as CASSPGGAQETQYF.

This sequence joins TRBV6-5 and TRBJ2-5, with 8 bases identical to TRBD2. V dropped 5 bases and J dropped 4; count of bases not matched to a gene: 3. The CDR3 sequence is 13 residues long. Per germline, CDR1 MNHEY and CDR2 SVGAGI. For the CDR3, the DNA is TGTGCCAGCAGTGTAGCGGGGCTAGAGACCCAGTACTTC. Its translation is CASSVAGLETQYF.

This clone has just a few counts. J is TRBJ2-1 and V is TRBV30; 9 bases are shared with TRBD1. V lost 0 bases, J lost 4 bases, and 4 bases stayed unmatched. There are 15 residues in the CDR3. In germline, CDR1 is GTSNPN, CDR2 SVGIG (reference sequence). The CDR3 sequence is CAWSVGQGGYNEQFF. CDR3 DNA: TGTGCCTGGAGTGTGGGACAGGGCGGGTACAATGAGCAGTTCTTC.

This chain links TRBV7-2 with TRBJ2-2; D unresolved. Germline loops: CDR1 SGHTA, CDR2 FQGNSA. The CDR3 contains 15 residues. The germline V and J ends were trimmed by 0 bases and 1 base, with 6 bases remaining between them. The CDR3 loop reads CASSLARRNTGELFF. In nucleotides, the CDR3 is TGTGCCAGCAGCTTAGCGCGGAGGAACACCGGGGAGCTGTTTTTT.

Regarding this clone: This sample includes further DNA sequences coding for the same CDR3. The chain links TRBV9 to TRBJ2-5; D call uncertain. The CDR3 runs 15 residues. Germline V CDR1 and CDR2: SGDLS, YYNGEE. Trimming cost V 0 bases and J 5 bases, with 14 bases left between them. The CDR3 DNA follows: TGTGCCAGCAGCGTAGGTCGGGCCGTGGGGGAGACCCAGTACTTC. Protein product: CASSVGRAVGETQYF.

The chain employs TRBV7-2 and TRBJ2-7, with D perhaps matching TRBD2 (5 bases). Trimming removed 2 bases from V and 1 base from J, with 12 bases in between. Looked up from germline, CDR1 is SGHTA and CDR2 is FQGNSA. CDR3 length equals 15 residues. Written as DNA, the CDR3 is TGTGCCAGCAGCTTATATGGGAGTGGTTCCTACGAGCAGTACTTC. Protein product: CASSLYGSGSYEQYF. Based on the CDR3 plus reference TRBV7-2 and TRBJ2-7, the full variable domain is GAGVSQSPSNKVTEKGKDVELRCDPISGHTALYWYRQSLGQGLEFLIYFQGNSAPDKSGLPSDRFSAERTGGSVSTLTIQRTQQEDSAVYLCASSLYGSGSYEQYFGPGTRLTVT.

The gene calls are TRBV5-1 and TRBJ2-7; TRBD1 or TRBD2 may be the D gene (5 bases each). With 0 bases removed from V and 1 base from J, the gap between germline ends came to 17 bases. Germline V lookup: CDR1 SGHRS, CDR2 YFSETQ. The length of the CDR3 is 17 residues. Here the CDR3 DNA reads TGCGCCAGCAGCTTGGCCCCTTCTATGGGGGTTTCCTACGAGCAGTACTTC. It encodes CASSLAPSMGVSYEQYF.

This clone was counted only a few times. The chain uses TRBV4-2 and TRBJ2-7; D remains ambiguous. The V and J ends lost 4 bases and 2 bases respectively, with 15 bases between them. Germline V gene lookup returns CDR1 LGHNA and CDR2 YNFKEQ. The length of the CDR3 is 15 residues. In DNA, the CDR3 is TGTGCCAGCAGCCTTGAAAGGGAAGTTCCCTACGAGCAGTACTTC. Translating gives CASSLEREVPYEQYF.

The J gene is TRBJ1-6, the V gene TRBV5-4; D is ambiguous. Germline CDR1 and CDR2: SGHNT and YYREEE (reference sequence). Trimming removed 0 bases from V and 7 bases from J, with 11 bases in between. The CDR3 loop spans 15 amino acids. For the CDR3, the DNA is TGTGCCAGCAGCTTGGAGGGCAGACCGAATTCACCCCTCCACTTT. Its translation is CASSLEGRPNSPLHF.

This clone was recorded a few times. This sequence joins TRBV4-2 and TRBJ2-5, with a possible D match to TRBD2 (7 bases). Germline V gives CDR1 LGHNA, CDR2 YNFKEQ. There are 17 residues in the CDR3. Deletions cut 5 bases from V and 3 bases from J, with 22 bases between. The CDR3 loop reads CASSSSLMGGAEETQYF. The CDR3 nucleotides read TGTGCCAGCAGCTCCTCCTTAATGGGGGGGGCCGAAGAGACCCAGTACTTC.

The V gene is TRBV7-9, the J gene TRBJ1-6, with a tentative D call TRBD1 (5 bases). Per the germline V gene, CDR1 is SEHNR and CDR2 is FQNEAQ (reference sequence). V was pared by 5 bases and J by 8 bases, with 13 bases between. This CDR3 is built from 14 residues. CDR3 amino acids: CASSPSGGDSPLHF. CDR3 sequence (DNA): TGTGCCAGCAGCCCTTCGGGGGGGGATTCACCCCTCCACTTT.

The chain is built from TRBV5-1 and TRBJ2-3; the D gene is possibly TRBD2 (6 bases). Germline V gene data show CDR1 as SGHRS and CDR2 as YFSETQ. With 0 bases removed from V and 6 bases from J, the gap between germline ends came to 11 bases. This CDR3 is 14 amino acids long. The CDR3 protein is CASSLVADYDTQYF. CDR3 nucleotide sequence: TGCGCCAGCAGCTTGGTGGCGGACTACGATACGCAGTATTTT.

About this clone itself: At the DNA level, this CDR3 is encoded by other sequences in the same sample as well. J is TRBJ2-5 and V is TRBV7-2; 13 nucleotides agree with TRBD2. The CDR3 is 16 residues long. Trimming removed 5 bases from V and 2 bases from J; junction bases left unmatched: 5. CDR1 is SGHTA, CDR2 FQGNSA, per germline. The CDR3 DNA reads TGTGCCAGCAGCCCTAGGACTAGCGGGGGACAAGAGACCCAGTACTTC. This encodes CASSPRTSGGQETQYF.

The chain uses TRBV30 and TRBJ1-3, with a weak D call TRBD1 (6 bases). The CDR3 consists of 15 residues. Germline loops: CDR1 GTSNPN, CDR2 SVGIG (reference sequence). Trimming cost V 2 bases and J 2 bases, with 13 bases left between them. CDR3 sequence reads: CAWSLGQPAGNTIYF. The DNA for the CDR3 is TGTGCCTGGAGTTTAGGACAGCCGGCTGGAAACACCATATATTTT.

The chain links TRBV4-1 to TRBJ1-2; D unclear. With 1 base removed from V and 0 bases from J, the gap between germline ends came to 12 bases. From germline, CDR1 is MGHRA and CDR2 YSYEKL. The CDR3 consists of 16 residues. The CDR3 protein is CASSQADVVANYGYTF. The CDR3 DNA sequence: TGCGCCAGCAGCCAAGCGGACGTAGTAGCTAACTATGGCTACACCTTC.

On this clone itself: This may arise from a read error, as a much more abundant clone is one base away. J is TRBJ2-3 and V is TRBV11-2; D gene unclear. This CDR3 contains 13 residues. The germline V gene has CDR1 SGHAT and CDR2 FQNNGV. The V gene lost 2 bases and the J gene lost 1 base, with 4 bases spanning the gap. The CDR3 DNA sequence: TGTGCCAGCAGCTTAAAGGGCACAGATACGCAGTATTTT. This encodes CASSLKGTDTQYF.

The V call is TRBV7-9, the J call TRBJ2-7; 7 nucleotides align to TRBD1. Germline CDR1 reads SEHNR; CDR2 reads FQNEAQ (reference sequence). V was pared by 3 bases and J by 3 bases, with 2 bases of the junction left unmatched. This CDR3 has 13 amino acids. The CDR3 loop is CASSFGTVYEQYF. Here the CDR3 DNA reads TGTGCCAGCAGCTTCGGGACAGTCTACGAGCAGTACTTC.

This clone was picked up a small number of times. The rearrangement links TRBV30 to TRBJ1-5; 8 bases map to TRBD1. Looked up from germline, CDR1 is GTSNPN and CDR2 is SVGIG (reference sequence). Trimming at V came to 5 bases and at J to 10 bases, leaving 10 bases not matched to a gene. This CDR3 comprises 13 residues. The CDR3: CAWGQGWAQPQHF. CDR3 bases: TGTGCCTGGGGACAGGGTTGGGCCCAACCCCAGCATTTT.

This clone was counted between two and nine times. The chain has TRBV10-3 and TRBJ2-3; either TRBD1 or TRBD2 may fit D (5 bases each). This CDR3 is 13 amino acids long. Trimming took off 4 bases at V and 5 bases at J, with 10 bases between the two ends. In germline, CDR1 is ENHRY, CDR2 SYGVKD. CDR3 sequence (DNA): TGTGCCATCAGTGGGGGGTTGGGAGATACGCAGTATTTT. Encoded protein: CAISGGLGDTQYF.

The chain recombines TRBV29-1 with TRBJ1-2, with 9 bases lining up with TRBD1. Per germline, CDR1 SQVTM and CDR2 ANQGSEA. The CDR3 covers 13 residues. V gave up 6 bases and J gave up 4 bases; unmatched junction bases: 6. The CDR3 here is CSVLTGGIYGYTF. For the CDR3, the DNA is TGCAGCGTCCTGACAGGGGGAATCTATGGCTACACCTTC. Using reference TRBV29-1 and TRBJ1-2 for the parts outside the CDR3, the full variable domain is SAVISQKPSRDICQRGTSLTIQCQVDSQVTMMFWYRQQPGQSLTLIATANQGSEATYESGFVIDKFPISRPNLTFSTLTVSNMSPEDSSIYLCSVLTGGIYGYTFGSGTRLTVV.

This clone showed up just a few times. The chain joins TRBV6-5 to TRBJ2-3; 10 nucleotides align to TRBD2. Trimming cost V 1 base and J 1 base; bases outside gene matches: 2. The CDR3 is 16 amino acids. Germline CDR1 is MNHEY and CDR2 is SVGAGI. The CDR3 DNA is TGTGCCAGCAGTTACTTAGCGGGGGGACGCACAGATACGCAGTATTTT. Its protein product is CASSYLAGGRTDTQYF.

V is TRBV14 and J is TRBJ2-3; D could derive from TRBD1 or TRBD2 (7 bases each). Germline CDR1 is SGHDN and CDR2 is FVKESK. The CDR3 is 16 amino acids. Trimming took 1 base from V and 1 from J, leaving 12 bases between them. CDR3 sequence: CASSQGGGGRTDTQYF. In DNA form, the CDR3 reads TGTGCCAGCAGCCAAGGGGGAGGGGGCCGCACAGATACGCAGTATTTT.